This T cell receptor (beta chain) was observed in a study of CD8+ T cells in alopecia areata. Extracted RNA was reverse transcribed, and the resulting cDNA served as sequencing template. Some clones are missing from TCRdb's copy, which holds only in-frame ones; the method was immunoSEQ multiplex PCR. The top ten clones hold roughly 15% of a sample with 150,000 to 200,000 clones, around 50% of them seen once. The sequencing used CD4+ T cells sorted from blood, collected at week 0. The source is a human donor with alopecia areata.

The chain's CDR3 is CASSLGDITDTQYF. For the CDR3, the DNA is TGCGCCAGCAGCTTGGGGGACATTACAGATACGCAGTATTTT. This chain uses TRBV5-1 with TRBJ2-3; maybe TRBD1 (6 bases). The CDR3 runs 14 residues. Germline assignment: CDR1 SGHRS and CDR2 YFSETQ. With 0 bases removed from V and 3 bases from J, the gap between germline ends came to 8 bases.